Sequencing of this TCR beta chain was carried out in a study of cytomegalovirus exposure and HLA in healthy donors. In the study overall: Of the donors genotyped, a few hundred in all, around 77% fell in the Caucasian-associated ancestry cluster.

A few counts support this clone. Both 60 Vbeta primers and 13 Jbeta primers went into the PCR. Profiling relied on immunoSEQ multiplex PCR, and the TCRdb table lists in-frame clones only, not all of them. The sample consists of 100,000 to 150,000 clones, more than 70% of them appearing once. Trimming removed 0 bases at V and 2 bases at J, with 9 bases between. The germline gives CDR1 SGDLS, CDR2 YYNGEE. This CDR3 contains 14 residues. This clonotype originated in a woman aged 60 to 75 in good health and CMV-seronegative. Material for sequencing was PBMCs. J is TRBJ2-7 and V is TRBV9, with D maybe TRBD1 (6 bases). Here the CDR3 reads CASSVATGPYEQYF. As DNA, the CDR3 is TGTGCCAGCAGCGTAGCTACAGGGCCCTACGAGCAGTACTTC. Combining the CDR3 with reference TRBV9 and TRBJ2-7 gives the whole variable domain DSGVTQTPKHLITATGQRVTLRCSPRSGDLSVYWYQQSLDQGLQFLIQYYNGEERAKGNILERFSAQQFPDLHSELNLSSLELGDSALYFCASSVATGPYEQYFGPGTRLTVT.